This passage covers 22 T cell receptor beta chains from one sample sequenced in a study of blood T cell repertoires in COVID-19. TCRdb's table, derived via immunoSEQ multiplex PCR, lists solely in-frame clones and lacks some. The table records 210,000 or so clones, approximately 84% of them present only once. Sequencing was done on a sample of peripheral blood. The receptor source for this set is a woman in her 50s with active or convalescent COVID-19.

The chain combines TRBV18 with TRBJ2-5; 8 bases match TRBD1. This CDR3 has 13 amino acids. V lost 6 bases to trimming and J lost 0 bases; unmatched junction nucleotides: 0. Germline assignment: CDR1 KGHSH and CDR2 LQKENI. This CDR3 is CASSDRDQETQYF. CDR3 coding DNA: TGTGCCAGCTCGGACAGGGACCAAGAGACCCAGTACTTC.

This chain joins TRBV28 and TRBJ2-2; D remains unclear. The CDR3 extends over 14 amino acids. CDR1 MDHEN and CDR2 SYDVKM come from the germline V gene. The germline V and J ends were trimmed by 11 bases and 7 bases, with 20 bases remaining between them. CDR3 sequence (DNA): TGTGCCGCCAGGCGAGCAGGCACCATCGGGGAGCTGTTTTTT. Translating it yields CAARRAGTIGELFF.

The chain recombines TRBV10-3 with TRBJ2-7, with D maybe TRBD1 (5 bases). Trimming pared 10 bases from V and 0 bases from J, leaving 10 bases between. Looked up from germline, CDR1 is ENHRY and CDR2 is SYGVKD. The CDR3 runs 12 residues. CDR3 nucleotide sequence: TGTGCCACCCAAGGGGACTCCTACGAGCAGTACGTC. Protein product: CATQGDSYEQYV.

In this sample, this clone turned up once. The chain links TRBV7-8 to TRBJ2-3, with 7 bases matching TRBD2. This CDR3 region has 15 residues. The V segment lost 10 bases and the J segment 1 base; nucleotides outside the gene matches: 11. Germline V gives CDR1 SGHVS, CDR2 FQNEAQ. The CDR3 protein is CAISGEGLGTDTQYF. The DNA of the CDR3 is TGTGCCATATCTGGGGAGGGGTTGGGCACAGATACGCAGTATTTT.

V gene TRBV7-9 combines with J gene TRBJ1-6; no clear D. There are 17 residues in the CDR3. Germline V gene data show CDR1 as SEHNR and CDR2 as FQNEAQ (reference sequence). Trimming removed 3 bases at V and 0 bases at J, with 12 bases between. CDR3 loop: CASSLGSMSSYNSPLHF. Here the CDR3 DNA reads TGTGCCAGCAGCTTGGGGAGCATGAGCTCCTATAATTCACCCCTCCACTTT.

This clone is a singleton in its sample. Other DNA variants within this sample encode the same CDR3. V gene TRBV28 combines with J gene TRBJ2-2; 7 bases line up with TRBD1. The CDR3 has 15 amino acids. J lost 1 base, V lost 5 bases, and 4 bases had no gene match. From germline, CDR1 is MDHEN and CDR2 SYDVKM. The CDR3 loop is CASSVRTGNTGELFF. The CDR3 region has the DNA TGTGCCAGCAGTGTTCGGACAGGGAACACCGGGGAGCTGTTTTTT.

V gene TRBV29-1 combines with J gene TRBJ2-1, with TRBD2 as a possible D gene (6 bases). The CDR3 has 14 amino acids. Trimming shortened V by 3 bases and J by 5 bases, and 14 bases separated the two germline ends. Germline CDR1 is SQVTM and CDR2 is ANQGSEA. The CDR3 spells CSVDSGWGDNEQFF. In DNA, the CDR3 is TGCAGCGTTGATTCCGGGTGGGGGGACAATGAGCAGTTCTTC.

CDR3 loop: CASFRPGWAEAFF. The CDR3 DNA sequence: TGTGCCAGCTTCCGGCCCGGGTGGGCTGAAGCTTTCTTT. The chain combines TRBV27 with TRBJ1-1, with D unresolved. Per the germline V gene, CDR1 is MNHEY and CDR2 is SMNVEV (reference sequence). The CDR3 spans 13 residues. Trimming shortened V by 8 bases and J by 6 bases, and 16 bases separated the two germline ends.

The chain uses TRBV5-1 and TRBJ2-5; D is perhaps TRBD2 (5 bases). Trimming pared 2 bases from V and 1 base from J, leaving 15 bases between. This CDR3 contains 16 residues. Per germline, CDR1 SGHRS and CDR2 YFSETQ. The CDR3 loop is CASSFRPAALQETQYF. The CDR3 DNA sequence: TGCGCCAGCAGCTTTCGACCAGCGGCCCTCCAAGAGACCCAGTACTTC. Full variable domain (remainder filled in from reference TRBV5-1 and TRBJ2-5): KAGVTQTPRYLIKTRGQQVTLSCSPISGHRSVSWYQQTPGQGLQFLFEYFSETQRNKGNFPGRFSGRQFSNSRSEMNVSTLELGDSALYLCASSFRPAALQETQYFGPGTRLLVL.

This clone was seen only once. V is TRBV1 and J is TRBJ1-1. TRBV1 is a known pseudogene. This CDR3 spans 14 amino acids. The CDR3 coding sequence is TGCACCAGCAGCCAAACGGAGGATCGGACTGAAGCTTTCTTT. Protein sequence: CTSSQTEDRTEAFF.

This sequence joins TRBV27 and TRBJ1-3, with 7 bases identical to TRBD1. V lost 5 bases and J lost 2; bases outside the gene matches: 15. The CDR3 loop spans 18 amino acids. The germline gives CDR1 MNHEY, CDR2 SMNVEV (reference sequence). CDR3 sequence: CASSATGVGVITGNTIYF. The CDR3 DNA sequence: TGTGCCAGCAGTGCCACAGGGGTGGGCGTAATAACTGGAAACACCATATATTTT.

The chain has TRBV19 and TRBJ2-1, with D tentatively TRBD1 (5 bases). Trimming took off 4 bases at V and 4 bases at J, with 14 bases between the two ends. Germline V lookup: CDR1 LNHDA, CDR2 SQIVND (reference sequence). This CDR3 has 15 residues. CDR3 amino acids: CASSTPVRTYNEQFF. The CDR3 DNA sequence: TGTGCCAGTAGTACCCCCGTCCGGACATACAATGAGCAGTTCTTC.

The V and J genes are TRBV15 and TRBJ2-7, with TRBD1 matching over 9 bases. The V gene's germline CDR1 is LNHNV and CDR2 YYDKDF (reference sequence). The CDR3 sequence is 14 residues long. J lost 3 bases, V lost 4 bases, and 4 bases had no gene match. The CDR3 bases are TGTGCCACCAGCAAGGGGACAGGGAACTACGAGCAGTACTTC. Translating it yields CATSKGTGNYEQYF. The whole variable domain, filled in from reference TRBV15 and TRBJ2-7, reads DAMVIQNPRYQVTQFGKPVTLSCSQTLNHNVMYWYQQKSSQAPKLLFHYYDKDFNNEADTPDNFQSRRPNTSFCFLDIRSPGLGDTAMYLCATSKGTGNYEQYFGPGTRLTVT.

CDR3 amino acids: CASRDRGASEAFF. The CDR3 DNA is TGTGCCAGCAGGGACAGGGGTGCCTCTGAAGCTTTCTTT. The chain uses TRBV2 and TRBJ1-1; TRBD1 matches at 9 bases. Losses at the gene ends were 6 bases for V and 6 bases for J; bases not matched to a gene: 5. The germline V gene has CDR1 SNHLY and CDR2 FYNNEI. This CDR3 is built from 13 residues.

CDR3 in amino acids: CASSERPSYEQYF. CDR3 DNA: TGTGCCAGCAGCGAGCGGCCTTCCTACGAGCAGTACTTC. This chain connects TRBV12-3 or TRBV12-4 to TRBJ2-7, with a tentative D call TRBD2 (5 bases). The ends were cut back, 6 bases at V and 1 base at J, with 10 bases in the middle. CDR3 length: 13 amino acids.

The genes are TRBV3-1 (or the pseudogene TRBV3-2) and TRBJ2-7, with a weak D call TRBD2 (5 bases). The V end was cut by 0 bases, the J end by 12 bases, with 9 bases between. Germline V CDR1 and CDR2: LGHDT, YNNKEL (reference sequence). The CDR3 runs to 11 residues. The CDR3 DNA follows: TGTGCCAGCAGCCAAGATGGCGGGCGGTACTTC. Protein sequence: CASSQDGGRYF.

This sequence joins TRBV4-2 and TRBJ2-7, with 12 bases that match TRBD2. Unmatched junction bases numbered 5, after V lost 4 bases and J lost 4 bases. Germline loops: CDR1 LGHNA, CDR2 YNFKEQ. The CDR3 is 15 amino acids. Here the CDR3 DNA reads TGTGCCAGCAGCCCCTGGACTAGCGGGAAATACGAGCAGTACTTC. It is translated as CASSPWTSGKYEQYF.

The chain is built from TRBV24-1 and TRBJ1-3, with D uncertain. There are 15 residues in the CDR3. Germline assignment: CDR1 KGHDR and CDR2 SFDVKD. The V gene lost 4 bases and the J gene lost 0 bases, with 9 bases spanning the gap. This chain's CDR3 is CATSDPRGSGNTIYF. The CDR3 nucleotides read TGTGCCACCAGTGACCCCCGGGGCTCTGGAAACACCATATATTTT.

The chain combines TRBV6-2 or TRBV6-3 with TRBJ2-1, with 7 bases lining up with TRBD1. V lost 5 bases and J lost 5; bases outside the gene matches: 9. This CDR3 has 15 amino acids. From germline, CDR1 is MNHEY and CDR2 SVGEGT. The CDR3 is CASSTYRDRHNEQFF. CDR3 bases: TGTGCCAGCAGTACGTACCGGGACAGACACAATGAGCAGTTCTTC.

The chain uses TRBV5-6 and TRBJ2-7; 9 positions match TRBD1. The CDR3 has 13 amino acids. Germline V CDR1 and CDR2: SGHDT, YYEEEE. V shed 4 bases and J 2 bases; nucleotides not matched to a gene: 1. CDR3 DNA sequence: TGTGCCAGCAGCCGGACAGGGGCCTACGAGCAGTACGTC. The encoded protein is CASSRTGAYEQYV.

The chain recombines TRBV10-3 with TRBJ2-3; tentatively, D is TRBD1 (6 bases). CDR3 length: 14 residues. V was pared by 3 bases and J by 5 bases, with 12 bases between. CDR1 is ENHRY, CDR2 SYGVKD, per germline. CDR3 in DNA: TGTGCCATCAGTGATGTGGGGGCAGGAGATACGCAGTATTTT. Protein: CAISDVGAGDTQYF.

This chain joins TRBV7-3 and TRBJ2-1; 11 bases are a match to TRBD2. V lost 1 base and J lost 5; bases outside the gene matches: 7. CDR3 length: 17 amino acids. CDR1 is SGHTA and CDR2 is FQGTGA in the germline V gene. As DNA, the CDR3 is TGTGCCAGCAGCTTAATTGGCGGGACTAGCGGCAACAATGAGCAGTTCTTC. Protein product: CASSLIGGTSGNNEQFF.